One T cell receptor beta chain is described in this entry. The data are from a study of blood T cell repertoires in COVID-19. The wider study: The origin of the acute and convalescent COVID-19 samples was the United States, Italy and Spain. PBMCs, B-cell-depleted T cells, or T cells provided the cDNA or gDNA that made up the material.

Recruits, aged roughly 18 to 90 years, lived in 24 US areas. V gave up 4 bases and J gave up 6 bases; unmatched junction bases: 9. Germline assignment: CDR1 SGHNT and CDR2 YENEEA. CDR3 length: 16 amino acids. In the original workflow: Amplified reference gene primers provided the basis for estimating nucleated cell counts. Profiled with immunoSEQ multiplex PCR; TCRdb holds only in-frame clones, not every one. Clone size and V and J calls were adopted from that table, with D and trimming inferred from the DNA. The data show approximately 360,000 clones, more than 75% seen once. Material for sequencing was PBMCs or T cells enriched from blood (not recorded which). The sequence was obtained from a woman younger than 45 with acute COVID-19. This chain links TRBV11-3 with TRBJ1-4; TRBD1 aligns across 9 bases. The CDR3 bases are TGTGCCAGCAGCTCCCGAAGGACAGGGGATCATGAAAAACTGTTTTTT. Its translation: CASSSRRTGDHEKLFF. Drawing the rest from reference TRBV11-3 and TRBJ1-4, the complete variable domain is EAGVVQSPRYKIIEKKQPVAFWCNPISGHNTLYWYLQNLGQGPELLIRYENEEAVDDSQLPKDRFSAERLKGVDSTLKIQPAELGDSAVYLCASSSRRTGDHEKLFFGSGTQLSVL.